Sequencing of this TCR beta chain was carried out in a study of technical replicates of blood from a handful of donors. Some clones are missing from TCRdb's copy, which holds only in-frame ones; the method was immunoSEQ multiplex PCR. Here the sample spans some 56,000 clones, around 96% being singletons. V lost 6 bases and J lost 0; bases outside the gene matches: 8. Germline V gene data show CDR1 as MNHEY and CDR2 as SVGAGI. The CDR3 spans 15 residues. The sequence came from a human donor in good health. Some clones in this sample may be carry-over from other donors' samples. This chain joins TRBV6-5 and TRBJ2-7; TRBD1 aligns across 7 bases. Sequenced sample: PBMCs. CDR3 sequence (DNA): TGTGCCAGCAGGCATGACAGGGAGAGCTCCTACGAGCAGTACTTC. Amino acid sequence: CASRHDRESSYEQYF.